A selection of T cell receptor beta chains follows, all from one sample in a study of OX40 agonist ivuxolimab in advanced cancers. Assay: immunoSEQ multiplex PCR; the TCRdb copy retains only in-frame clones and omits some. This table holds more than 10,000 clones, approximately 80% found once. The material was CD4+ or CD8+ T cells sorted from blood, obtained in a trial of the OX40 agonist ivuxolimab. All receptors derive from an adult with an advanced solid tumor such as melanoma, head and neck, liver or kidney cancer. CDR3s include the opening cysteine and the closing phenylalanine or tryptophan. D genes are given only for firm matches. Clone size, where shown, is once, few, many, or a class for clones that have expanded.

v_call: TRBV9
d_call: -
j_call: TRBJ2-7
clone_size: -
cdr3_aa: CASSPPTAEYEQYF
cdr3_nt: TGTGCCAGCAGCCCCCCCACGGCCGAATACGAGCAGTACTTC

v_call: TRBV10-1
d_call: TRBD1
j_call: TRBJ2-7
clone_size: once
cdr3_aa: CASSSGQPYEQYF
cdr3_nt: TGCGCCAGCAGTTCGGGACAGCCCTACGAGCAGTACTTC

v_call: TRBV7-9
d_call: -
j_call: TRBJ2-7
clone_size: once
cdr3_aa: CASSFQAYEQYF
cdr3_nt: TGTGCCAGCAGCTTTCAGGCCTACGAGCAGTACTTC

v_call: TRBV27
d_call: TRBD2
j_call: TRBJ2-3
clone_size: -
cdr3_aa: CASREGADTQYF
cdr3_nt: TGTGCCAGCCGGGAGGGGGCAGATACGCAGTATTTT

v_call: TRBV2
d_call: -
j_call: TRBJ1-5
clone_size: -
cdr3_aa: CASRGRGDQPQHF
cdr3_nt: TGTGCCAGCAGAGGGAGGGGTGATCAGCCCCAGCATTTT

v_call: TRBV6-1
d_call: TRBD1
j_call: TRBJ2-7
clone_size: -
cdr3_aa: CASRQSTGTYEQYF
cdr3_nt: TGTGCCAGCAGACAATCGACAGGGACCTACGAGCAGTACTTC

v_call: TRBV7-2
d_call: TRBD2
j_call: TRBJ2-3
clone_size: -
cdr3_aa: CASSSGLAGTDTQYF
cdr3_nt: TGTGCCAGCAGCTCCGGACTAGCGGGCACAGATACGCAGTATTTT

v_call: TRBV7-6
d_call: -
j_call: TRBJ1-5
clone_size: -
cdr3_aa: CASRRQTVRHSNQPQHF
cdr3_nt: TGTGCCAGCAGACGCCAGACGGTGAGGCATAGCAATCAGCCCCAGCATTTT

v_call: TRBV6-1
d_call: -
j_call: TRBJ2-5
clone_size: -
cdr3_aa: CASSSGETQYF
cdr3_nt: TGTGCCAGCAGTTCGGGAGAGACCCAGTACTTC

v_call: TRBV27
d_call: -
j_call: TRBJ1-2
clone_size: -
cdr3_aa: CASSLSGFSNGYTF
cdr3_nt: TGTGCCAGCAGTTTATCCGGGTTTTCTAATGGCTACACCTTC

v_call: TRBV7-6
d_call: -
j_call: TRBJ2-7
clone_size: -
cdr3_aa: CASSSHTRPYEQYF
cdr3_nt: TGTGCCAGCAGCTCGCACACTAGACCCTACGAGCAGTACTTC

v_call: TRBV7-6
d_call: TRBD2
j_call: TRBJ2-7
clone_size: -
cdr3_aa: CASSSGLAGGGYEQYF
cdr3_nt: TGTGCCAGCAGCTCGGGACTAGCGGGAGGGGGGTACGAGCAGTACTTC

v_call: TRBV15
d_call: -
j_call: TRBJ2-3
clone_size: few
cdr3_aa: CATSLPRPTDTQYF
cdr3_nt: TGTGCCACCAGCCTGCCCAGACCCACAGATACGCAGTATTTT

v_call: TRBV6-6
d_call: -
j_call: TRBJ2-1
clone_size: -
cdr3_aa: CASSYSIDEQFF
cdr3_nt: TGTGCCAGCAGTTACTCCATCGATGAGCAGTTCTTC

v_call: TRBV2
d_call: -
j_call: TRBJ1-3
clone_size: -
cdr3_aa: CASTGLGNTIYF
cdr3_nt: TGTGCCAGCACAGGGCTCGGAAACACCATATATTTT

v_call: TRBV6-1
d_call: -
j_call: TRBJ2-3
clone_size: -
cdr3_aa: CASSEPMRGRDTQYF
cdr3_nt: TGTGCCAGCAGTGAACCGATGCGGGGACGGGATACGCAGTATTTT

v_call: TRBV7-3
d_call: TRBD1
j_call: TRBJ1-5
clone_size: medium-sized
cdr3_aa: CASSQTGTGQPQHF
cdr3_nt: TGTGCCAGCAGTCAGACAGGGACCGGCCAGCCCCAGCATTTT

v_call: TRBV6-1
d_call: -
j_call: TRBJ1-1
clone_size: -
cdr3_aa: CASSEDMGSTEAFF
cdr3_nt: TGTGCCAGCAGTGAAGACATGGGGAGTACTGAAGCTTTCTTT

v_call: TRBV9
d_call: -
j_call: TRBJ2-7
clone_size: -
cdr3_aa: CASSPVTGSIYEQYF
cdr3_nt: TGTGCCAGCAGCCCAGTGACGGGGTCTATCTACGAGCAGTACTTC

v_call: TRBV7-9
d_call: -
j_call: TRBJ2-2
clone_size: -
cdr3_aa: CASTGVERGNTGELFF
cdr3_nt: TGTGCCAGCACCGGGGTCGAGAGGGGGAACACCGGGGAGCTGTTTTTT

v_call: TRBV5-8
d_call: -
j_call: TRBJ2-7
clone_size: -
cdr3_aa: CASSLLSGSYEQYF
cdr3_nt: TGTGCCAGCAGCTTGTTGTCAGGCTCCTACGAGCAGTACTTC

v_call: TRBV6-8
d_call: -
j_call: TRBJ1-6
clone_size: few
cdr3_aa: CASCYDSYNSPLHF
cdr3_nt: TGTGCCAGCTGCTATGACTCCTATAATTCACCCCTCCACTTT

v_call: TRBV20-1
d_call: -
j_call: TRBJ1-3
clone_size: -
cdr3_aa: CSARGLNTIYF
cdr3_nt: TGCAGTGCTAGAGGGCTTAACACCATATATTTT

v_call: TRBV6-6
d_call: TRBD1
j_call: TRBJ2-7
clone_size: -
cdr3_aa: CASSYPRTGEYEQYF
cdr3_nt: TGTGCCAGCAGTTACCCACGGACAGGGGAATACGAGCAGTACTTC

v_call: TRBV7-7
d_call: TRBD2
j_call: TRBJ2-1
clone_size: -
cdr3_aa: CASSLSGGSYNEQFF
cdr3_nt: TGTGCTAGCAGCTTGAGCGGGGGATCCTACAATGAGCAGTTCTTC

v_call: TRBV6-1
d_call: -
j_call: TRBJ2-1
clone_size: -
cdr3_aa: CASSEVSRGYNEQFF
cdr3_nt: TGTGCCAGCAGTGAAGTAAGCAGGGGTTACAATGAGCAGTTCTTC

v_call: TRBV10-1
d_call: -
j_call: TRBJ2-1
clone_size: -
cdr3_aa: CASAPADGPNNEQFF
cdr3_nt: TGCGCCAGCGCTCCGGCAGACGGTCCTAACAATGAGCAGTTCTTC

v_call: TRBV9
d_call: -
j_call: TRBJ2-5
clone_size: -
cdr3_aa: CASSAHPSTGQETQYF
cdr3_nt: TGTGCCAGCAGCGCCCACCCCAGCACGGGGCAAGAGACCCAGTACTTC

v_call: TRBV6-9
d_call: TRBD1
j_call: TRBJ1-5
clone_size: few
cdr3_aa: CASSYSGQGSNQPQHF
cdr3_nt: TGTGCCAGCAGTTACTCAGGACAGGGCAGCAATCAGCCCCAGCATTTT

v_call: TRBV7-9
d_call: -
j_call: TRBJ2-1
clone_size: -
cdr3_aa: CASSPAASAYNEQFF
cdr3_nt: TGTGCCAGCAGCCCGGCGGCTAGCGCGTACAATGAGCAGTTCTTC

v_call: TRBV6-1
d_call: TRBD2
j_call: TRBJ2-1
clone_size: -
cdr3_aa: CASSEKTSGGFEQFF
cdr3_nt: TGTGCCAGCAGTGAAAAAACTAGCGGGGGGTTTGAGCAGTTCTTC

v_call: TRBV6-4
d_call: -
j_call: TRBJ2-2
clone_size: -
cdr3_aa: CASSEDTGELFF
cdr3_nt: TGTGCCAGCAGTGAAGACACCGGGGAGCTGTTTTTT

v_call: TRBV6-5
d_call: -
j_call: TRBJ1-1
clone_size: -
cdr3_aa: CASSYIPGEGDTEAFF
cdr3_nt: TGTGCCAGCAGTTACATCCCCGGGGAGGGTGACACTGAAGCTTTCTTT

v_call: TRBV27
d_call: -
j_call: TRBJ2-3
clone_size: once
cdr3_aa: CASRSGASPDTQYF
cdr3_nt: TGTGCCAGCCGATCGGGAGCCTCACCGGATACGCAGTATTTT

v_call: TRBV27
d_call: -
j_call: TRBJ2-3
clone_size: -
cdr3_aa: CASSLFSREDTQYF
cdr3_nt: TGTGCCAGCAGTTTGTTTTCCAGGGAGGATACGCAGTATTTT

v_call: TRBV6-1
d_call: -
j_call: TRBJ2-3
clone_size: few
cdr3_aa: CASSEAGLDTQYF
cdr3_nt: TGTGCCAGCAGTGAAGCGGGGTTAGATACGCAGTATTTT

v_call: TRBV4-1
d_call: TRBD1
j_call: TRBJ1-2
clone_size: -
cdr3_aa: CASSQAGTDNYGYTF
cdr3_nt: TGCGCCAGCAGCCAAGCCGGGACAGATAACTATGGCTACACCTTC

v_call: TRBV27
d_call: TRBD2
j_call: TRBJ2-5
clone_size: -
cdr3_aa: CASSTLAGGQHQETQYF
cdr3_nt: TGTGCCAGCAGTACACTAGCGGGGGGGCAACACCAAGAGACCCAGTACTTC

v_call: TRBV7-9
d_call: -
j_call: TRBJ2-7
clone_size: -
cdr3_aa: CASNQGNEQYF
cdr3_nt: TGTGCCAGTAACCAGGGGAACGAGCAGTACTTC

v_call: TRBV7-8
d_call: -
j_call: TRBJ2-2
clone_size: -
cdr3_aa: CASSLAGAENTGELFF
cdr3_nt: TGTGCCAGCAGCTTAGCAGGGGCGGAGAACACCGGGGAGCTGTTTTTT

v_call: TRBV4-1
d_call: -
j_call: TRBJ2-1
clone_size: -
cdr3_aa: CASSQDRDEQFF
cdr3_nt: TGCGCCAGCAGCCAAGATCGGGATGAGCAGTTCTTC

v_call: TRBV19
d_call: TRBD1
j_call: TRBJ2-2
clone_size: -
cdr3_aa: CASSLTGGAAGELFF
cdr3_nt: TGTGCCAGTAGCCTAACAGGGGGCGCGGCTGGGGAGCTGTTTTTT

v_call: TRBV4-1
d_call: -
j_call: TRBJ1-5
clone_size: -
cdr3_aa: CASSPGVASNQPQHF
cdr3_nt: TGCGCCAGCAGCCCAGGAGTCGCGAGCAATCAGCCCCAGCATTTT

v_call: TRBV5-6
d_call: TRBD1
j_call: TRBJ1-1
clone_size: -
cdr3_aa: CASSWGQGLNTEAFF
cdr3_nt: TGTGCCAGCAGCTGGGGACAGGGGCTGAACACTGAAGCTTTCTTT

v_call: TRBV5-1
d_call: TRBD1
j_call: TRBJ2-7
clone_size: -
cdr3_aa: CASSLAWGQNEQYF
cdr3_nt: TGCGCCAGCAGCTTGGCGTGGGGACAGAACGAGCAGTACTTC

v_call: TRBV6-4
d_call: TRBD2
j_call: TRBJ2-3
clone_size: few
cdr3_aa: CASSDAGTSGPDTQYF
cdr3_nt: TGTGCCAGCAGTGACGCCGGGACTAGCGGTCCAGATACGCAGTATTTT

v_call: TRBV9
d_call: -
j_call: TRBJ1-3
clone_size: -
cdr3_aa: CASSVEGGGGSGNTIYF
cdr3_nt: TGTGCCAGCAGCGTAGAAGGAGGGGGGGGATCTGGAAACACCATATATTTT

v_call: TRBV27
d_call: -
j_call: TRBJ2-5
clone_size: -
cdr3_aa: CASRRDNQETQYF
cdr3_nt: TGTGCCAGCAGGAGGGACAACCAAGAGACCCAGTACTTC

v_call: TRBV18
d_call: TRBD2
j_call: TRBJ2-1
clone_size: -
cdr3_aa: CASSPFSGSGNEQFF
cdr3_nt: TGTGCCAGCTCACCATTCAGCGGGAGCGGGAATGAGCAGTTCTTC

v_call: TRBV28
d_call: TRBD1
j_call: TRBJ1-1
clone_size: -
cdr3_aa: CASSLTGSDTEAFF
cdr3_nt: TGTGCCAGCAGTTTGACAGGGTCGGACACTGAAGCTTTCTTT

v_call: TRBV11-1
d_call: -
j_call: TRBJ2-4
clone_size: -
cdr3_aa: CASSLLGRQYF
cdr3_nt: TGTGCCAGCAGCTTGTTGGGACGGCAGTACTTC

v_call: TRBV11-2
d_call: TRBD1
j_call: TRBJ2-7
clone_size: -
cdr3_aa: CASSYEGGYVSYEQYF
cdr3_nt: TGTGCCAGCAGCTACGAAGGGGGCTACGTCTCCTACGAGCAGTACTTC

v_call: TRBV19
d_call: -
j_call: TRBJ2-2
clone_size: -
cdr3_aa: CASSIIEGGELFF
cdr3_nt: TGTGCCAGTAGTATAATTGAGGGCGGGGAGCTGTTTTTT

v_call: TRBV7-2
d_call: -
j_call: TRBJ2-3
clone_size: -
cdr3_aa: CASSSTRYPSSFTDTQYF
cdr3_nt: TGTGCCAGCAGCTCCACGAGATACCCCTCCTCCTTCACAGATACGCAGTATTTT